This T cell receptor beta chain was documented in a study of molecular identifiers for immune sequencing clone quantification. Findings of the study overall: In naive cells, clones above 20 RNA copies held under 1% of molecules, whereas in effector cells they held over 98%.

It was with previously described methods and listed TCR primers that bulk TCR libraries were made. Each CDR3 protein is one row after TCRdb ran MiXCR on the PCR reads. Here the sample spans over 550,000 distinct CDR3 sequences, over 25% being singletons. There are many counts of this clonotype. Its antigen is not identified. Naive CD8 T cell sorting was performed on the CD8+CD4-CCR7+CD45RA+ phenotype. V lost 3 bases, J lost 4 bases, and 9 bases stayed unmatched. Looked up from germline, CDR1 is SGHNT and CDR2 is YYREEE (reference sequence). The CDR3 is 15 residues long. The chain is built from TRBV5-4 and TRBJ2-7; 8 bases are shared with TRBD2. This TCR was recovered from a human donor in good health. Some libraries in this study had Jurkat cell RNA spiked in. Sequencing input: naive CD8+ T cells from blood, with Jurkat cell RNA spiked in. Subset given: FACS-sorted CD8+CD4-CCR7+CD45RA+ naive T cells. The CDR3 DNA reads as TGTGCCAGCAGCTGGGGAGCGGGGGCGTCGTACGAGCAGTACTTC. Translating it yields CASSWGAGASYEQYF.